A selection of T cell receptor beta chains follows, all from one sample in a study of cytomegalovirus exposure and HLA in healthy donors. The assay was immunoSEQ multiplex PCR, and TCRdb's table has in-frame clones only and misses some. The sample records 75,000 to 95,000 clones, about 83% being singletons. The sequenced sample consisted of PBMCs. The origin of the receptors is a young woman in good health and CMV-seropositive. Both conserved end residues are part of each CDR3. D genes are given only for firm matches. Clone size appears in some rows only: once, few, many, or a class for an expanded clone.

V gene	D gene	J gene	clone size	CDR3 DNA	CDR3 protein
TRBV6-5	NA	TRBJ2-7	NA	TGTGCCAGCAGTTACTCGAATTGGGCAGCCCCCGAGCAGTACTTC	CASSYSNWAAPEQYF
TRBV15	TRBD2	TRBJ2-4	NA	TGTGCCACCAGCTTTGGGCGTCGACTAGCTAGTTTAGACAAAAACATTCAGTACTTC	CATSFGRRLASLDKNIQYF
TRBV2	NA	TRBJ2-2	NA	TGTGCCAAACGAACAGAGAAGGGGGAGCTGTTTTTT	CAKRTEKGELFF
TRBV2	NA	TRBJ1-2	once	TGTGCCAGCAGAGACAGAAACTATGGCTACACCTTC	CASRDRNYGYTF
TRBV27	TRBD1	TRBJ2-1	NA	TGTGCCAGCAGTTTAAGGGGGCATGAGCAGTTCTTC	CASSLRGHEQFF
TRBV4-1	NA	TRBJ1-1	NA	TGCGCCAGCAGCCAACCCGAGGGTAGGATGGGGGCTTTCTTT	CASSQPEGRMGAFF
TRBV4-1	NA	TRBJ2-1	NA	TGCGCCAGCAGCCCGCTCGAGGGCGGGTTAACTAACAATGAGCAGTTCTTC	CASSPLEGGLTNNEQFF
TRBV7-2	NA	TRBJ1-1	NA	TGTGCCAGCAGCTTAAGGACCCCGGGGAGTGAAGCTTTCTTT	CASSLRTPGSEAFF
TRBV13	TRBD1	TRBJ2-4	NA	TGTGCCAGCACTATGACAGGGGGCGCGGAAAACATTCAGTACTTC	CASTMTGGAENIQYF
TRBV27	TRBD2	TRBJ2-4	NA	TGTGCCAGCAGTTGGGGAGGGCCTAGAAACATTCAGTACTTC	CASSWGGPRNIQYF
TRBV6-5	NA	TRBJ1-2	NA	TGTGCCAGCAGAACAGGGAATCGGCTGGACACCTTC	CASRTGNRLDTF
TRBV30	NA	TRBJ1-2	few	TGTGCCTGGAGTACGGGAGGGATCTATGGCTACACCTTC	CAWSTGGIYGYTF
TRBV27	NA	TRBJ1-2	NA	TGTGCCAGCAGTCTCCGGCGGGGTAAGTCTATAGATGGCTACACCTTC	CASSLRRGKSIDGYTF
TRBV6-1	TRBD1	TRBJ2-5	NA	TGTGCCAGCAGTGAGCCTCAAGGGGGCGGCGGGACCCAGTACTTC	CASSEPQGGGGTQYF
TRBV5-8	NA	TRBJ2-5	NA	TGTGCCAGCAGCTTGTGGGGGGGCCGGGAGACCCAGTACTTC	CASSLWGGRETQYF
TRBV10-3	NA	TRBJ1-1	NA	TGTGCCATCAGTGAGGAGGGGAACACTGAAGCTTTCTTT	CAISEEGNTEAFF
TRBV7-9	NA	TRBJ2-2	NA	TGTGCCAGCAGCCCATTACAGGGCTACACCGGGGAGCTGTTTTTT	CASSPLQGYTGELFF
TRBV5-6	NA	TRBJ2-7	NA	TGTGCCAGCAGCTTGTCGGTCGTGAGCTCCTACGAGCAGTACTTC	CASSLSVVSSYEQYF
TRBV4-1	NA	TRBJ1-5	NA	TGCGCCAGCAGCCTCGTGAGCAATCAGCCCCAGCATTTT	CASSLVSNQPQHF
TRBV19	NA	TRBJ1-5	NA	TGTGCCAGTAGTCAACAGCCCAATCAGCCCCAGCATTTT	CASSQQPNQPQHF
TRBV4-2	TRBD1	TRBJ2-7	NA	TGTGCCAGCAGCCAAGTAGGACAGGGACCCTACGAGCAGTACTTC	CASSQVGQGPYEQYF
TRBV25-1	NA	TRBJ1-4	NA	TGTGCCAGCAAGGTTGGACAAACAACTAATGAAAAACTGTTTTTT	CASKVGQTTNEKLFF
TRBV6-4	NA	TRBJ2-5	NA	TGTGCCAGCAGCACACAGGGGACTAGGGAGACCCAGTACTTC	CASSTQGTRETQYF
TRBV28	TRBD1	TRBJ1-2	once	TGTGCCAGCAGGAGCCCCCCACCGGGACAGGGTTTCCATGGCTACACCTTC	CASRSPPPGQGFHGYTF
TRBV5-1	TRBD2	TRBJ2-1	NA	TGCGCCAGCAGCTCAGCGGGAGGCACCTTAACCGCCTACAATGAGCAGTTCTTC	CASSSAGGTLTAYNEQFF
TRBV15	NA	TRBJ1-4	few	TGTGCCACCAGCAGTCAGGGGAAGACAGAAAAACTGTTTTTT	CATSSQGKTEKLFF
TRBV2	NA	TRBJ2-1	NA	TGTGCCAGCAGTGAAGGTTCAAATGAGCAGTTCTTC	CASSEGSNEQFF
TRBV14	TRBD1	TRBJ2-7	NA	TGTGCCAGCAGCCAAGTTAGGGGGCTCCTCTACGAGCAGTACTTC	CASSQVRGLLYEQYF
TRBV30	NA	TRBJ1-5	NA	TGTGCCTGGAGTGTAGGCGGTGATCAGCCCCAGCATTTT	CAWSVGGDQPQHF
TRBV5-6	TRBD1	TRBJ2-7	NA	TGTGCCAGCAGCTTGGGGCAGGGGGCGGAGTACTTC	CASSLGQGAEYF
TRBV5-1	TRBD1	TRBJ1-1	NA	TGCGCCAGCAGCTCGGGACAGCGTGAAGCTTTCTTT	CASSSGQREAFF
TRBV11-2	NA	TRBJ1-2	NA	TGTGCCAGCAGCTCCGGGGGGACCAGTAACTATGGCTACACCTTC	CASSSGGTSNYGYTF
TRBV5-1	NA	TRBJ2-7	NA	TGCGCCAGCAGCTTGGTAGTAGACACCTCCTACGAGCAGTACTTC	CASSLVVDTSYEQYF
TRBV6-5	NA	TRBJ2-1	NA	TGTGCCAGCAGTTACCCCAGGGGCAATGAGCAGTTCTTC	CASSYPRGNEQFF
TRBV7-2	TRBD2	TRBJ2-7	once	TGTGCCAGCAGCTCAACTAGCGTCGTAGCCTACGAGCAGTACTTC	CASSSTSVVAYEQYF
TRBV5-1	TRBD1	TRBJ1-4	NA	TGCGCCAGCAGCTGGGGGACAGCAACTAATGAAAAACTGTTTTTT	CASSWGTATNEKLFF
TRBV7-9	NA	TRBJ2-5	NA	TGTGCCAGCAGCTTAGAGCAGCGGTTTTGGGAGACCCAGTACTTC	CASSLEQRFWETQYF
TRBV5-8	TRBD2	TRBJ2-1	NA	TGTGCCAGCAAAAAGCAGCTAACTAGCGGGGGGGCCGATGTCAATGAGCAGTTCTTC	CASKKQLTSGGADVNEQFF
TRBV7-9	TRBD1	TRBJ1-5	NA	TGTGCCAGCAGCTTAGGGACAGGGGCCATTAGCAATCAGCCCCAGCATTTT	CASSLGTGAISNQPQHF
TRBV4-2	NA	TRBJ2-7	NA	TGTGCCAGCAGCCACCCTTACGAGCAGTACTTC	CASSHPYEQYF
TRBV5-1	TRBD1	TRBJ2-6	NA	TGCGCCAGCAGCACGACAGGGGGCACCTCTGGGGCCAACGTCCTGACTTTC	CASSTTGGTSGANVLTF
TRBV5-8	NA	TRBJ1-2	NA	TGTGCCAGCAGCTTGGGCAGGGGCTATGGCTACACCTTC	CASSLGRGYGYTF
TRBV21-1	NA	TRBJ2-5	NA	TGTGCCAGCCTTTGCCCGACAGGGGCGCAAGAGACCCAGTACTTC	CASLCPTGAQETQYF
TRBV6-5	TRBD1	TRBJ2-1	NA	TGTGCCAGCAGTTACGGACGACAGGGCGGCTACAATGAGCAGTTCTTC	CASSYGRQGGYNEQFF
TRBV7-2	TRBD2	TRBJ2-5	NA	TGTGCCAGCAGGCCCGCCGGGACTAGCCAAGAGACCCAGTACTTC	CASRPAGTSQETQYF
TRBV11-3	NA	TRBJ1-1	few	TGTGCCAGCAGCTTAGAAAGGGGTACTGAAGCTTTCTTT	CASSLERGTEAFF
TRBV6-5	NA	TRBJ1-2	few	TGTGCCAGCAGCCGTGGACAGAGCTATGGCTACACCTTC	CASSRGQSYGYTF
TRBV21-1	NA	TRBJ1-2	NA	NA	CASSKVGEGANYGYTF
TRBV10-1	NA	TRBJ1-1	NA	TGCGCCAGCAGCTCCCAGGCGAACACTGAAGCTTTCTTT	CASSSQANTEAFF
TRBV29-1	NA	TRBJ1-1	NA	TGCAGCGTTGCCACCGGGGGGGACACTGAAGCTTTCTTT	CSVATGGDTEAFF
TRBV29-1	NA	TRBJ1-1	NA	TGCAGCGTTGTAGACACTGAAGCTTTCTTT	CSVVDTEAFF
TRBV4-1	TRBD2	TRBJ2-1	NA	TGCGTCAGCAGCCAAGAGGTGGGACTAGCGGCATTCAATGAGCAGTTCTTC	CVSSQEVGLAAFNEQFF
TRBV19	NA	TRBJ2-7	NA	TGTGCCAGTAGCAGGCAAAGGGGGGGCTCCTACGAGCAGTACTTC	CASSRQRGGSYEQYF
TRBV10-2	TRBD1	TRBJ2-5	NA	TGCGCCAGCAGTGAGTTGGGACAGGGATGGGAGACCCAGTACTTC	CASSELGQGWETQYF